These 11 T cell receptor beta chains came from one sample sequenced in a study of shared clonotypes between healthy human individuals. TCRdb's table, derived via immunoSEQ multiplex PCR, lists solely in-frame clones and lacks some. This table has around 700,000 clones, 55% to 75% appearing once. Sequencing was carried out using memory CD4+ T cells sorted from blood. Subset described: CD45RA-negative fraction. All receptors come from a woman aged 25 to 45 in good health.

V is TRBV18 and J is TRBJ1-4; D gene ambiguous. The CDR3 has 12 amino acids. Trimming left V 5 bases short and J 8 bases short, with 9 bases between. The germline CDR1 and CDR2 sequences are KGHSH and LQKENI. The DNA for the CDR3 is TGTGCCAGCTCAGAAACCGTGGAAAAACTGTTTTTT. This sequence encodes CASSETVEKLFF.

V usage is TRBV29-1 and J usage is TRBJ2-7; D call uncertain. CDR1 and CDR2 from the germline V gene are SQVTM and ANQGSEA. This CDR3 is built from 11 residues. V shed 7 bases and J shed 4 bases, with 11 bases lying between them. CDR3 residues: CSGEDGYEQYF. CDR3 coding DNA: TGCAGCGGAGAGGACGGATACGAGCAGTACTTC.

A few counts support this clone. The chain couples TRBV28 to TRBJ1-2; no clear D. The CDR3 has 12 residues. V was pared by 6 bases and J by 10 bases, with 15 bases between. Germline CDR1 and CDR2: MDHEN and SYDVKM. The CDR3 DNA reads TGTGCCAGCAGGCAGGCCAGGCTACCCTACACCTTC. It specifies CASRQARLPYTF.

This chain joins TRBV6-5 and TRBJ2-7; D possibly uses TRBD1 or TRBD2 (5 bases each). There are 15 residues in the CDR3. V was clipped by 7 bases and J by 4 bases, with 20 bases between them. Looked up from germline, CDR1 is MNHEY and CDR2 is SVGAGI. The CDR3 DNA reads TGTGCCAGCACCACTGCGCGGGCAGGGTTGTACGAGCAGTACTTC. Protein sequence: CASTTARAGLYEQYF.

This clone was counted many times. This sequence joins TRBV28 and TRBJ1-5, with 7 positions matching TRBD1. This CDR3 contains 15 residues. Germline V gives CDR1 MDHEN, CDR2 SYDVKM. Losses at the gene ends were 8 bases for V and 0 bases for J; bases not matched to a gene: 7. CDR3 protein: CASARGFHSNQPQHF. CDR3 DNA sequence: TGTGCCAGCGCCAGGGGGTTCCATAGCAATCAGCCCCAGCATTTT. Drawing the rest from reference TRBV28 and TRBJ1-5, the complete variable domain is DVKVTQSSRYLVKRTGEKVFLECVQDMDHENMFWYRQDPGLGLRLIYFSYDVKMKEKGDIPEGYSVSREKKERFSLILESASTNQTSMYLCASARGFHSNQPQHFGDGTRLSIL.

The chain couples TRBV19 to TRBJ2-2; no clear D. Trimming shortened V by 4 bases and J by 6 bases, and 12 bases separated the two germline ends. Germline loops: CDR1 LNHDA, CDR2 SQIVND (reference sequence). The CDR3 is 14 residues long. The CDR3 loop reads CASSNSDVSGELFF. DNA of the CDR3: TGTGCCAGTAGTAACTCCGACGTCTCCGGGGAGCTGTTTTTT. The entire variable domain, with the rest obtained from reference TRBV19 and TRBJ2-2, is as follows: DGGITQSPKYLFRKEGQNVTLSCEQNLNHDAMYWYRQDPGQGLRLIYYSQIVNDFQKGDIAEGYSVSREKKESFPLTVTSAQKNPTAFYLCASSNSDVSGELFFGEGSRLTVL.

This clone was detected a few times. The V gene is TRBV2, the J gene TRBJ1-5; the match to TRBD1 covers 7 bases. V shed 2 bases, J shed 5 bases, and the junction held 6 bases outside the gene matches. There are 15 residues in the CDR3. CDR1 and CDR2 (germline): SNHLY, FYNNEI. The CDR3 sequence is CASSEQGGEDQPQHF. The CDR3 DNA follows: TGTGCCAGCAGTGAACAAGGGGGCGAGGATCAGCCCCAGCATTTT.

The chain links TRBV7-9 to TRBJ1-4; TRBD1 aligns across 8 bases. The CDR3 has 13 amino acids. The germline CDR1 and CDR2 sequences are SEHNR and FQNEAQ (reference sequence). V dropped 11 bases and J dropped 6; count of bases not matched to a gene: 8. CDR3 sequence reads: CAQGTGGYEKLFF. The CDR3 nucleotides are TGTGCCCAGGGCACAGGGGGGTATGAAAAACTGTTTTTT.

The chain joins TRBV5-5 to TRBJ1-5; no reliable D call. Germline lookup yields CDR1 SGHKS and CDR2 YYEKEE (reference sequence). This CDR3 contains 13 residues. The V end lost 7 bases, the J end lost 6 bases, and 14 bases lay between the germline ends. This CDR3 is CASGPAEGQPQHF. The CDR3 region has the DNA TGTGCCAGCGGTCCTGCCGAGGGTCAGCCCCAGCATTTT.

This rearrangement joins TRBV27 to TRBJ1-2; 7 bases fit TRBD1. Germline values: CDR1 MNHEY, CDR2 SMNVEV (reference sequence). This CDR3 comprises 12 residues. V dropped 5 bases and J dropped 8; count of bases not matched to a gene: 5. This CDR3 reads CASSPSTGGYTF. The CDR3 region has the DNA TGTGCCAGCAGTCCCTCGACAGGGGGCTACACCTTC.

The chain employs TRBV19 and TRBJ2-1; no definite D call. The germline V gene encodes CDR1 LNHDA and CDR2 SQIVND (reference sequence). This CDR3 has 13 amino acids. Trimming shortened V by 4 bases and J by 3 bases, and 7 bases separated the two germline ends. The DNA of the CDR3 is TGTGCCAGTAGTACCCAAGGCTACAATGAGCAGTTCTTC. It codes for CASSTQGYNEQFF.